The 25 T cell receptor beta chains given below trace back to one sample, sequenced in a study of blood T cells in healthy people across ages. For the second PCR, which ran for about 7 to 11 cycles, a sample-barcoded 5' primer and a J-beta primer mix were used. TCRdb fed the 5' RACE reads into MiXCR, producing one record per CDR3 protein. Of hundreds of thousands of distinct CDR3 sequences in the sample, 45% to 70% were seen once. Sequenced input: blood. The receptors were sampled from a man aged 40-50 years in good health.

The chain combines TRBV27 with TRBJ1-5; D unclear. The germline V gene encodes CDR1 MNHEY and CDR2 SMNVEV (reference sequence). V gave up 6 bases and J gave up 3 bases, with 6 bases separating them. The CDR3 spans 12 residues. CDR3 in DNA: TGTGCCAGCAGCGGCCTCAATCAGCCCCAGCATTTT. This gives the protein CASSGLNQPQHF.

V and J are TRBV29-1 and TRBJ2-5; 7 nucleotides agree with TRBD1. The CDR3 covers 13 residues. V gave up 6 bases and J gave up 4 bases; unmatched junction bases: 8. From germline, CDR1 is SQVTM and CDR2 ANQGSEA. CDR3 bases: TGCAGCGTGAAGGACAGGACATTAGAGACCCAGTACTTC. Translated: CSVKDRTLETQYF.

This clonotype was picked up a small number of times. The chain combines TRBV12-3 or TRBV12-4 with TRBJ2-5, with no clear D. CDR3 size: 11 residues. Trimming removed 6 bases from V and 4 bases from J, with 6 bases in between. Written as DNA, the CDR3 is TGTGCCAGCAGGAGAGGAGAGACCCAGTACTTC. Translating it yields CASRRGETQYF.

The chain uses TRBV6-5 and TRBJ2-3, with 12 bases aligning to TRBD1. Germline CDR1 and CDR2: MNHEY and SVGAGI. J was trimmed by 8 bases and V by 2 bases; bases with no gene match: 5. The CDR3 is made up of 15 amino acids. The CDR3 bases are TGTGCCAGCAGTTACGGGACAGGGGGCTCGGGTACGCAGTATTTT. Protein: CASSYGTGGSGTQYF.

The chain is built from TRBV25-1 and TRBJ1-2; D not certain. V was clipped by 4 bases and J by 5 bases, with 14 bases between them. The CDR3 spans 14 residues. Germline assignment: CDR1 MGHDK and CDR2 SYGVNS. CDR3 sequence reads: CASSANRVRYGYTF. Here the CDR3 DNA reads TGTGCCAGCAGTGCAAACAGAGTACGGTATGGCTACACCTTC.

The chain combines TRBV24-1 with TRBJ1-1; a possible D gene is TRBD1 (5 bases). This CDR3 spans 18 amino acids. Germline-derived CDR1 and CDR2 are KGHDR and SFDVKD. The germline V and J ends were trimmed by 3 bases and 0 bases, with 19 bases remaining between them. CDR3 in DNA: TGTGCCACCAGTGATCCCTTTTCGGCAGGGAAAATGAACACTGAAGCTTTCTTT. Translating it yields CATSDPFSAGKMNTEAFF.

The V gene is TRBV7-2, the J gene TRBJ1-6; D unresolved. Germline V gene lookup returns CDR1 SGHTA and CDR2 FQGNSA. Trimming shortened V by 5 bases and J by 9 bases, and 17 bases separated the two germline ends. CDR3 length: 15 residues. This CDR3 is CASSPDLVGGSPLHF. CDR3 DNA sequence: TGTGCCAGCAGCCCCGACTTAGTAGGTGGTTCACCCCTCCACTTT.

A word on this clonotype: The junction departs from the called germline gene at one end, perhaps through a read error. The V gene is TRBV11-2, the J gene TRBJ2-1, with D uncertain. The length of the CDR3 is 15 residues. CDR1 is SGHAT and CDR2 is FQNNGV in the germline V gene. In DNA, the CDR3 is TGTGCCAGCAGCACAGACGGGCATTCCTACAATGAGCAGTTCTTT. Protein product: CASSTDGHSYNEQFF.

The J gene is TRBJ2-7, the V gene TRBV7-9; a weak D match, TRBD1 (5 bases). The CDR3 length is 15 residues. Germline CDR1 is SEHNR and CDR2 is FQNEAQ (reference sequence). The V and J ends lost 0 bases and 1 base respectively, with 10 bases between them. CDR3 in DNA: TGTGCCAGCAGCTTAGCGATGTCAGGGTCCTACGAGCAGTACTTC. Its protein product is CASSLAMSGSYEQYF.

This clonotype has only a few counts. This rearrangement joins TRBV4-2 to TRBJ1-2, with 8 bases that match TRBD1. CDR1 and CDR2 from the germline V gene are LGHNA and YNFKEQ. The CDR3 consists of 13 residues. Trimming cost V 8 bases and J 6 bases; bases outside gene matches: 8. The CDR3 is CASGVTGVDGYTF. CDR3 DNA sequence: TGTGCCAGCGGAGTGACAGGGGTAGATGGCTACACCTTC.

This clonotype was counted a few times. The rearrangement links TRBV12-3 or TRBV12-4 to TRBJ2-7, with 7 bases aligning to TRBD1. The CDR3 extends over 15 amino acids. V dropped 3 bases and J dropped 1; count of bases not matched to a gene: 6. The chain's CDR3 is CASSFTDRPSYEQYF. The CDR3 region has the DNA TGTGCCAGCAGTTTCACGGACAGGCCATCCTACGAGCAGTACTTC.

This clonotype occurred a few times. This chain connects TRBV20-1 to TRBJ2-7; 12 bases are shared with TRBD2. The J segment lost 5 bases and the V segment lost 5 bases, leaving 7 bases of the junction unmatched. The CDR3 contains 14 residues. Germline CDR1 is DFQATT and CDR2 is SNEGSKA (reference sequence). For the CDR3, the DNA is TGCAGTGCTGAAACGGGACTAGCGGGCGACGAGCAGTACTTC. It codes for CSAETGLAGDEQYF.

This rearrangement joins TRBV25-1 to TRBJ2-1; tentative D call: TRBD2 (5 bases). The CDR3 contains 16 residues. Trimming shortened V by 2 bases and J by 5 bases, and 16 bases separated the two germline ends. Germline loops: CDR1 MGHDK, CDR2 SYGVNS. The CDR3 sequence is CASSEGRGGSNNEQFF. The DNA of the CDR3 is TGTGCCAGCAGTGAAGGACGGGGTGGGTCAAACAATGAGCAGTTCTTC.

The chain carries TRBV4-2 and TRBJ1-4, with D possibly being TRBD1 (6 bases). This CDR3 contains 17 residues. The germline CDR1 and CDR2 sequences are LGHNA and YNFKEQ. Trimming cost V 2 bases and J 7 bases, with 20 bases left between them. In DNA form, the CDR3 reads TGTGCCAGCAGCCAAAAAAGATCCGGGACAACCTCTGAAAAACTGTTTTTT. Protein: CASSQKRSGTTSEKLFF.

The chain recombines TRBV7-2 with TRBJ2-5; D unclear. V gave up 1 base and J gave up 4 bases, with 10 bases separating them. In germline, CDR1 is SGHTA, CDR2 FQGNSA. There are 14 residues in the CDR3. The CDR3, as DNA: TGTGCCAGCAGCTTAGTGATGTCGTCAGAGACCCAGTACTTC. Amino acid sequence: CASSLVMSSETQYF. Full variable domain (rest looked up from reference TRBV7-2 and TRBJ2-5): GAGVSQSPSNKVTEKGKDVELRCDPISGHTALYWYRQSLGQGLEFLIYFQGNSAPDKSGLPSDRFSAERTGGSVSTLTIQRTQQEDSAVYLCASSLVMSSETQYFGPGTRLLVL.

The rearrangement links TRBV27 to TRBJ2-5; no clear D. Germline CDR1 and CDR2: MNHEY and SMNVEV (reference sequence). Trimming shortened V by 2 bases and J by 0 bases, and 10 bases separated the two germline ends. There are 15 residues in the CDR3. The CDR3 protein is CASSLGRTNQETQYF. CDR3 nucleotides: TGTGCCAGCAGTTTAGGTAGAACTAACCAAGAGACCCAGTACTTC.

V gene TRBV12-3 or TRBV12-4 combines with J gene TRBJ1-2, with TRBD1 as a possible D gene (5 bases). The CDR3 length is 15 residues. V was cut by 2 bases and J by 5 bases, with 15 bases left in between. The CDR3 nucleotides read TGTGCCAGCAGTTTACGATCAGGGCTCCTATATGGCTACACCTTC. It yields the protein CASSLRSGLLYGYTF.

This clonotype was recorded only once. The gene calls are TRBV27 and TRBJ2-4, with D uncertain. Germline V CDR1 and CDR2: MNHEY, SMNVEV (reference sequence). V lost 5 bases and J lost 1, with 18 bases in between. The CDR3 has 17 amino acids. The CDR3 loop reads CASSPSWKDAAKNIQYF. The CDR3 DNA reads TGTGCCAGCAGTCCCAGCTGGAAAGACGCGGCCAAAAACATTCAGTACTTC.

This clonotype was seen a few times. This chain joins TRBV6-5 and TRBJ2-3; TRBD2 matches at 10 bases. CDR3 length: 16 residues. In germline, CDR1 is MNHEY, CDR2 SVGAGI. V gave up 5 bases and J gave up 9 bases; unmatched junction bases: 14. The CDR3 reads CASSPIKAGGPQTQYF. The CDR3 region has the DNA TGTGCCAGCAGTCCTATCAAAGCGGGAGGGCCGCAAACGCAGTATTTT.

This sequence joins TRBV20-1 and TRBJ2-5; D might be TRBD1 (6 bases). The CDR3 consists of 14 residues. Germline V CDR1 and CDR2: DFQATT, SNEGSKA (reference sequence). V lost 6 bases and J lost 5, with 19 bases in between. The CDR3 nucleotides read TGCAGTGCCCTGGAACAGGGCCCGTGGGAGACCCAGTACTTC. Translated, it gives CSALEQGPWETQYF.

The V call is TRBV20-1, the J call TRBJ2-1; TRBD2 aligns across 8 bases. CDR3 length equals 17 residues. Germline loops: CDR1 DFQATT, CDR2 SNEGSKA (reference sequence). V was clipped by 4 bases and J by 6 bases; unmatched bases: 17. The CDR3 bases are TGCAGTGCTATCAGTTTCGAGGGACTAGTTGATCCCAATGAGCAGTTCTTC. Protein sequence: CSAISFEGLVDPNEQFF.

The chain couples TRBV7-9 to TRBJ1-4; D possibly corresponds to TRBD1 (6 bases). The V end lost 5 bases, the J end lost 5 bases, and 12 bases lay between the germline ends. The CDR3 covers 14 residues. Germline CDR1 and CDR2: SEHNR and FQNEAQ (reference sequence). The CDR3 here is CASSTGQMNEKLFF. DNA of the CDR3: TGTGCCAGCAGCACGGGACAAATGAATGAAAAACTGTTTTTT.

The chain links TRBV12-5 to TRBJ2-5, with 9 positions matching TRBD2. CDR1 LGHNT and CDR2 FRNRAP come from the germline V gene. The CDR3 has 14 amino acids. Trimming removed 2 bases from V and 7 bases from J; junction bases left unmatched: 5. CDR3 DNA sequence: TGTGCTAGTGGTTTGAGGACAGCGGGAGGGACCCAGTACTTC. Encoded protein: CASGLRTAGGTQYF.

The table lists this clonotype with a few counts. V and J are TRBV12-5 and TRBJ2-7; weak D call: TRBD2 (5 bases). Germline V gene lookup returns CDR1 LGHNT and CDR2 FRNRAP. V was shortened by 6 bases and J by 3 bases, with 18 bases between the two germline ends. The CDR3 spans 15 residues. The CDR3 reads CASGPANDEGYEQYF. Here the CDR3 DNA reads TGTGCTAGTGGACCCGCCAACGATGAGGGCTACGAGCAGTACTTC.

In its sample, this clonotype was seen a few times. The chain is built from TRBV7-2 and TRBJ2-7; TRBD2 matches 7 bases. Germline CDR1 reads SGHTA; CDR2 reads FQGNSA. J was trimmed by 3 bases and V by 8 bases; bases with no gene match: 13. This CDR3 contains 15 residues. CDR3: CASRPALGGSYEQYF. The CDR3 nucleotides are TGTGCCAGCCGCCCAGCGTTGGGCGGGAGCTACGAGCAGTACTTC.